These T cell receptor beta chains were read from a single sample in a study of blood T cell repertoires in COVID-19. Repertoires were generated with immunoSEQ multiplex PCR, while TCRdb's copy carries only in-frame clones and drops some. The table shows about 160,000 clones, with roughly nine tenths occurring only once. Sequences were obtained from peripheral blood. The receptors shown here come from a man aged 18 to 29 with COVID-19, enrolled during active disease. Each CDR3 is given with its conserved first and last residue. The order of the fields is D gene, clone size, V gene, J gene, CDR3 protein, CDR3 DNA. A D gene is named only where the DNA matches it firmly. Clone size is not always given. Where it is, it says once, few, many or a class for expanded clones.

>-|-|TRBV30|TRBJ1-6
CAWSVAGPYNSPLHF
TGTGCCTGGAGTGTGGCAGGGCCCTATAATTCACCCCTCCACTTT
>-|-|TRBV7-2|TRBJ2-5
CASSLNGLKETQYF
TGTGCCAGCAGCTTAAACGGACTCAAGGAGACCCAGTACTTC
>TRBD2|-|TRBV9|TRBJ2-7
CASSVEGTSGRVEQYF
TGTGCCAGCAGCGTAGAGGGGACTAGCGGGAGAGTCGAGCAGTACTTC
>TRBD2|-|TRBV28|TRBJ2-7
CASSAGTRTPYEQYF
TGTGCCAGCAGTGCCGGGACTAGGACACCCTACGAGCAGTACTTC
>-|-|TRBV11-1|TRBJ2-3
CASSFPGTPVGTQYF
TGTGCCAGCAGCTTCCCCGGGACTCCAGTCGGTACGCAGTATTTT
>TRBD1|-|TRBV28|TRBJ1-5
CASSFTGGGGPQHF
TGTGCCAGCAGTTTTACAGGGGGTGGAGGACCCCAGCATTTT
>TRBD1|-|TRBV9|TRBJ2-7
CASSVGVGTGVEQYF
TGTGCCAGCAGCGTAGGCGTTGGGACAGGGGTCGAGCAGTACTTC
>TRBD2|-|TRBV5-4|TRBJ2-1
CASSPGTSGAYNEQFF
TGTGCCAGCAGCCCGGGGACTAGCGGGGCCTACAATGAGCAGTTCTTC
>TRBD1|-|TRBV9|TRBJ1-2
CASQDRGYGYTF
TGTGCCAGCCAGGACAGGGGCTATGGCTACACCTTC
>TRBD1|-|TRBV19|TRBJ1-5
CASMGTGGDLPQHF
TGTGCCAGTATGGGAACAGGGGGGGATTTGCCCCAGCATTTT
>-|-|TRBV4-2|TRBJ2-5
CASSHLGGETQYF
TGTGCCAGCAGCCACCTCGGCGGGGAGACCCAGTACTTC
>TRBD1|-|TRBV18|TRBJ1-3
CASSPNSGQGSGNTIYF
TGTGCCAGCTCACCTAATTCGGGACAGGGCTCTGGAAACACCATATATTTT
>TRBD1|-|TRBV5-1|TRBJ2-7
CARYRGWDEQYF
TGCGCCAGATACAGGGGTTGGGACGAGCAGTACTTC
>TRBD1|-|TRBV11-2|TRBJ1-4
CASSLGSGTANEKLLF
TGTGCCAGCAGCTTAGGATCCGGGACAGCAAATGAAAAACTGCTTTTT
>TRBD1|few|TRBV27|TRBJ1-5
CASSKTGQGAQPQHF
TGTGCCAGCAGTAAAACGGGACAGGGGGCCCAGCCCCAGCATTTT
>TRBD2|-|TRBV7-7|TRBJ2-2
CASSLGGALNTGELFF
TGTGCCAGCAGCTTGGGAGGGGCCTTGAACACCGGGGAGCTGTTTTTT
>-|-|TRBV30|TRBJ1-5
CAWSFRGDQPQHF
TGTGCCTGGAGCTTCAGGGGAGATCAGCCCCAGCATTTT
>-|-|TRBV11-3|TRBJ2-3
CASSLARGTDTQYF
TGTGCCAGCAGCTTAGCCCGGGGCACAGATACGCAGTATTTT
>-|once|TRBV27|TRBJ1-1
CASSTGSRTEAFF
TGTGCCAGCAGCACAGGGTCGAGGACTGAAGCTTTCTTT
>TRBD2|-|TRBV6-2/TRBV6-3|TRBJ2-2
CASSYSVTSGRLFF
TGTGCCAGCAGTTACTCCGTGACTAGCGGGAGACTGTTTTTT
>-|-|TRBV10-1|TRBJ1-1
CASSPDRIMNTEAFF
TGCGCCAGCAGTCCCGACAGGATCATGAACACTGAAGCTTTCTTT
>-|-|TRBV19|TRBJ2-1
CASSIGGAGEQFF
TGTGCCAGTAGTATTGGTGGCGCGGGGGAGCAGTTCTTC